This T cell receptor (beta chain) was retrieved from a study of control samples from healthy donors and cancer patients. The V end lost 5 bases, the J end lost 0 bases, and 10 bases lay between the germline ends. The CDR3 is 14 amino acids. Germline loops: CDR1 MNHEY, CDR2 SMNVEV (reference sequence). TCRdb keeps only in-frame clones here, not all; method: immunoSEQ multiplex PCR. This sample carries 110,000 or so clones, more than 75% of them seen once, and the ten largest clones take roughly 12%. This chain links TRBV27 with TRBJ1-1, with a tentative D call TRBD1 (6 bases). Sequenced sample: blood. The clonotype was recovered from a man in his thirties or forties in good health. DNA of the CDR3: TGTGCCAGCAGTGCGGGGACAATGAACACTGAAGCTTTCTTT. Its translation: CASSAGTMNTEAFF.